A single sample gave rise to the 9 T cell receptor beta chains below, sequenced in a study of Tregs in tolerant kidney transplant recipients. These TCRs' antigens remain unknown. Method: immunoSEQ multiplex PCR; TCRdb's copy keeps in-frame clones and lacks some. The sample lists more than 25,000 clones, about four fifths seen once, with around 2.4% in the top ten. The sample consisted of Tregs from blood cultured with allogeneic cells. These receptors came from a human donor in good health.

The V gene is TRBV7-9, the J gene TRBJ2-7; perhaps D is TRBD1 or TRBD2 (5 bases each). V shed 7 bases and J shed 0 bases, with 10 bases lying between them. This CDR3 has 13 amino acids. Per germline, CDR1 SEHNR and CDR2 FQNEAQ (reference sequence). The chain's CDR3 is CASMGRTSYEQYF. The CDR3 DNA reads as TGTGCCAGCATGGGACGGACCTCCTACGAGCAGTACTTC.

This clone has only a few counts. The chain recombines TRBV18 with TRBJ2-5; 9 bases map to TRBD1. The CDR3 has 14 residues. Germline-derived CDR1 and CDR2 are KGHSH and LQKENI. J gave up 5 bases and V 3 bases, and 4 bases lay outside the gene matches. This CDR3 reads CASSPWTGEETQYF. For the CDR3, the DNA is TGTGCCAGCTCACCGTGGACAGGGGAGGAGACCCAGTACTTC.

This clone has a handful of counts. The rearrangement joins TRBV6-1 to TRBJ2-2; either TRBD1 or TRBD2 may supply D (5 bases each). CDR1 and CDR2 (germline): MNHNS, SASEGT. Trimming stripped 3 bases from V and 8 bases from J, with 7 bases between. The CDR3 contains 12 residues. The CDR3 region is CASSDWGGELFF. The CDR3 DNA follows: TGTGCCAGCAGTGATTGGGGGGGGGAGCTGTTTTTT.

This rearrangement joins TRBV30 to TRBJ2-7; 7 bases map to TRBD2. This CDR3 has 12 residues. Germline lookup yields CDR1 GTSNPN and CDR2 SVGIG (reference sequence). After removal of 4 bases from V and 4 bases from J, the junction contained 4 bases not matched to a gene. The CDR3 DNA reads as TGTGCCTGGACGGGGGGTCCATACGAGCAGTACTTC. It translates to CAWTGGPYEQYF.

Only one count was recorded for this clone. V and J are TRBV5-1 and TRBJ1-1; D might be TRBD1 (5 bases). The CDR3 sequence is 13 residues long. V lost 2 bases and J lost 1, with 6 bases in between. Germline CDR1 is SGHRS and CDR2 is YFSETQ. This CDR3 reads CASSFGTNTEAFF. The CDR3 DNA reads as TGCGCCAGCAGCTTCGGGACGAACACTGAAGCTTTCTTT.

CDR3 amino acids: CASSFARSSYEQYF. DNA for the CDR3: TGCGCCAGCAGCTTCGCTCGGAGCTCCTACGAGCAGTACTTC. The J gene is TRBJ2-7, the V gene TRBV5-1; no clear D. The CDR3 loop spans 14 amino acids. Germline-derived CDR1 and CDR2 are SGHRS and YFSETQ. Trimming removed 2 bases at V and 0 bases at J, with 9 bases between.

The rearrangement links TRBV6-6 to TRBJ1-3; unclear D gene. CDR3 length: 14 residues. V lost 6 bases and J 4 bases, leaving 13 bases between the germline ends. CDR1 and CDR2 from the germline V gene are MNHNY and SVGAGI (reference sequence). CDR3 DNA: TGTGCCAGCAGGAGAGATTCGTCCGGAAACACCATATATTTT. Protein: CASRRDSSGNTIYF.

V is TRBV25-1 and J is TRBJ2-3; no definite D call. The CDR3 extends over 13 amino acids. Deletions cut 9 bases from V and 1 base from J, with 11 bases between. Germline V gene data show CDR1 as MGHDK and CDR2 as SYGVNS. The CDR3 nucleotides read TGTGCCAGTCTGACCTCCGGCACAGATACGCAGTATTTT. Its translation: CASLTSGTDTQYF.

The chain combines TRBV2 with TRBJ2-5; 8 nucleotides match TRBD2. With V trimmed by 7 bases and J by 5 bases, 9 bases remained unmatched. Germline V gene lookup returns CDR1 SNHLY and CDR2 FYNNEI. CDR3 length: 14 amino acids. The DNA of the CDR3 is TGTGCCAGCACAATAGCGGGAAGGCTGGAGACCCAGTACTTC. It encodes CASTIAGRLETQYF.